These 16 T cell receptor beta chains were sequenced from one sample in a study of blood T cell repertoires in COVID-19. Clones were sequenced by immunoSEQ multiplex PCR, and TCRdb holds only the in-frame ones, with some missing. The repertoire holds over 100,000 clones, with about 70% as singletons. The specimen sequenced was peripheral blood. Every receptor here comes from a woman in her seventies with acute or convalescent COVID-19.

This clone has at least ten counts. V gene TRBV4-3 combines with J gene TRBJ1-2; D not certain. V was trimmed by 0 bases and J by 6 bases, leaving 11 bases between them. Germline V gene sequence: CDR1 LGHNA, CDR2 YSLEER. The CDR3 runs to 14 residues. CDR3: CASSQDRLTNGYTF. CDR3 in DNA: TGCGCCAGCAGCCAAGACAGACTCACCAATGGCTACACCTTC.

Concerning this clone: One end of the junction fails to match germline, which may point to a read error. The chain links TRBV30 to TRBJ2-2; a possible D gene is TRBD1 (6 bases). Germline CDR1 GTSNPN, CDR2 SVGIG (reference sequence). CDR3 length: 15 residues. The CDR3 loop is CAWRGTRTSHRGAVF. In DNA, the CDR3 is TGTGCCTGGAGAGGGACAAGGACATCACACCGGGGAGCTGTTTTT.

The V and J genes are TRBV28 and TRBJ1-4; D uncertain. The CDR3 spans 14 residues. The ends were cut back, 5 bases at V and 0 bases at J, with 7 bases in the middle. CDR1 MDHEN and CDR2 SYDVKM come from the germline V gene. CDR3 bases: TGTGCCAGCAGTCTCTATGCAACTAATGAAAAACTGTTTTTT. Translated, it gives CASSLYATNEKLFF.

The chain employs TRBV4-3 and TRBJ2-1, with 7 bases that match TRBD1. The CDR3 consists of 16 residues. With V trimmed by 2 bases and J by 7 bases, 11 bases remained unmatched. CDR1 is LGHNA and CDR2 is YSLEER in the germline V gene. CDR3 region: CASSQQWTGGRNEQFF. In nucleotides, the CDR3 is TGCGCCAGCAGCCAACAGTGGACAGGAGGTAGGAATGAGCAGTTCTTC.

The J gene is TRBJ1-1, the V gene TRBV4-3; the D is unclear. V lost 3 bases, J lost 3 bases, and 8 bases lay in between. Looked up from germline, CDR1 is LGHNA and CDR2 is YSLEER. The CDR3 totals 13 residues. CDR3 residues: CASSQLRDTEAFF. The CDR3 bases are TGCGCCAGCAGCCAGTTACGCGACACTGAAGCTTTCTTT.

The chain carries TRBV5-1 and TRBJ1-4; D not resolved. There are 13 residues in the CDR3. Trimming cost V 1 base and J 6 bases, with 7 bases left between them. Per germline, CDR1 SGHRS and CDR2 YFSETQ. CDR3 sequence reads: CASSLSLDEKLFF. DNA for the CDR3: TGCGCCAGCAGCTTGTCCTTAGATGAAAAACTGTTTTTT.

DNA for the CDR3: TGCGCCAGCAGCTTGGAAGTTGTAGACAGGAACACTGAAGCTTTCTTT. It is translated as CASSLEVVDRNTEAFF. The chain uses TRBV5-1 and TRBJ1-1; D possibly corresponds to TRBD1 (5 bases). Germline values: CDR1 SGHRS, CDR2 YFSETQ. The CDR3 loop spans 16 amino acids. V dropped 0 bases and J dropped 1 base, with 13 bases sitting between them.

This clone was detected many times. This chain links TRBV7-9 with TRBJ1-3; the match to TRBD1 covers 12 bases. CDR1 and CDR2 (germline): SEHNR, FQNEAQ (reference sequence). V gave up 5 bases and J gave up 4 bases; unmatched junction bases: 6. This CDR3 contains 16 residues. The DNA of the CDR3 is TGTGCCAGCAGCACGGGGACAGGGGGCAGAGGAAACACCATATATTTT. Encoded protein: CASSTGTGGRGNTIYF.

The genes are TRBV19 and TRBJ1-4; 9 positions agree with TRBD1. V shed 4 bases, J shed 7 bases, and the junction held 4 bases outside the gene matches. CDR3 length: 14 residues. Germline CDR1 is LNHDA and CDR2 is SQIVND (reference sequence). The CDR3 DNA is TGTGCCAGTAGTAAGGGACAGGGAGGTGAAAAACTGTTTTTT. This codes for CASSKGQGGEKLFF.

The chain employs TRBV7-2 and TRBJ1-2; 7 bases agree with TRBD1. The CDR3 totals 14 residues. V shed 4 bases and J 2 bases; nucleotides not matched to a gene: 4. Germline assignment: CDR1 SGHTA and CDR2 FQGNSA. The CDR3 nucleotides read TGTGCCAGCAGCTGGGGACAGAGCAACTATGGCTACACCTTC. Amino acid sequence: CASSWGQSNYGYTF.

The V and J genes are TRBV27 and TRBJ1-1; the match to TRBD1 covers 8 bases. Trimming cost V 5 bases and J 11 bases; bases outside gene matches: 7. The CDR3 has 12 residues. Germline loops: CDR1 MNHEY, CDR2 SMNVEV (reference sequence). CDR3: CASSRTGDRAFF. DNA of the CDR3: TGTGCCAGCAGTCGAACAGGGGACAGGGCTTTCTTT.

The V gene is TRBV11-3, the J gene TRBJ2-5; TRBD2 agrees at 12 bases. The length of the CDR3 is 16 residues. Germline V gene sequence: CDR1 SGHNT, CDR2 YENEEA. V shed 5 bases, J shed 2 bases, and the junction held 6 bases outside the gene matches. CDR3 DNA sequence: TGTGCCAGCAGCGCCTCGGGACTAGCGGGTCAAGAGACCCAGTACTTC. Translated, it gives CASSASGLAGQETQYF.

This chain joins TRBV24-1 and TRBJ2-5; D remains unclear. CDR1 and CDR2 from the germline V gene are KGHDR and SFDVKD. V was shortened by 0 bases and J by 5 bases, with 3 bases between the two germline ends. CDR3 size: 12 residues. The CDR3 coding sequence is TGTGCCACCAGTGATTTGCGGGAGACCCAGTACTTC. It is translated as CATSDLRETQYF.

The chain recombines TRBV15 with TRBJ2-3, with D tentatively TRBD1 (5 bases). Between the trimmed V and J ends, which lost 0 bases and 2 bases, there was a span of 9 bases. The CDR3 has 15 amino acids. Germline-derived CDR1 and CDR2 are LNHNV and YYDKDF (reference sequence). CDR3 residues: CATSRENRPTDTQYF. As DNA, the CDR3 is TGTGCCACCAGCAGAGAGAACAGGCCCACAGATACGCAGTATTTT.

This clone was counted a single time. The rearrangement links TRBV30 to TRBJ1-3; 9 bases agree with TRBD1. The J segment lost 0 bases and the V segment lost 5 bases, leaving 2 bases of the junction unmatched. Germline V CDR1 and CDR2: GTSNPN, SVGIG (reference sequence). This CDR3 is built from 14 residues. The CDR3 DNA reads TGTGCCTGGGACAGGGGGAGCTCTGGAAACACCATATATTTT. Translated: CAWDRGSSGNTIYF.

As DNA, the CDR3 is TGTGCCAGCAGACTAGCGGGAGTCTCAGATACGCAGTATTTT. It encodes CASRLAGVSDTQYF. The chain has TRBV2 and TRBJ2-3; TRBD2 agrees at 11 bases. V trimming: 6 bases; J trimming: 4 bases; junction bases outside the gene matches: 3. The CDR3 is 14 amino acids. CDR1 and CDR2 (germline): SNHLY, FYNNEI.